This T cell receptor beta chain was recovered during a study of CD8 T cells in Susac syndrome. Random hexamers were used to reverse transcribe an amount of roughly 0.45 to 1 ug RNA. TCRdb passed the immunoSEQ multiplex PCR reads through MiXCR, listing each CDR3 protein once. The sample lists some 160,000 distinct CDR3 sequences, approximately 95% occurring once. The germline V gene encodes CDR1 SNHLY and CDR2 FYNNEI. Germline trimming cut 4 bases from V and 5 bases from J; bases unmatched to any gene: 6. The CDR3 sequence is 15 residues long. The TCR sequence derives from a human donor with multiple sclerosis. The chain couples TRBV2 to TRBJ2-1; TRBD2 matches 9 bases. Material: CD8+ T cells from PBMCs. CDR3 sequence reads: CASSGLAGTNNEQFF. CDR3 DNA sequence: TGTGCCAGCAGTGGGCTAGCGGGAACCAACAATGAGCAGTTCTTC.